The 23 T cell receptor beta chains below were found in one sample sequenced in a study of HIV-infected patients and healthy controls. All unsorted peripheral T cells were captured because whole blood was used without fractionation. cDNA was made from 500 ng RNA using alpha and beta constant primers. Each of the alpha and beta chains got its own library through chain-specific third strand synthesis with indices. TCRdb independently ran MiXCR on the 5' RACE reads; one entry per CDR3 protein. The data show tens of thousands of distinct CDR3 sequences, approximately 7.7% seen once. Sequenced: blood. The receptors come from an adult in good health.

The gene calls are TRBV7-2 and TRBJ1-4, with a possible D match to TRBD1 (5 bases). The CDR3 contains 14 residues. V lost 7 bases to trimming and J lost 4 bases, with 13 bases between them. The germline V gene encodes CDR1 SGHTA and CDR2 FQGNSA. The CDR3 DNA follows: TGTGCCAGCAACACCCAGGGCCTTAATGAAAAACTGTTTTTT. Amino acid sequence: CASNTQGLNEKLFF.

The chain carries TRBV6-2 or TRBV6-3 and TRBJ2-3, with 9 positions matching TRBD1. Germline lookup yields CDR1 MNHEY and CDR2 SVGEGT. The J segment lost 2 bases and the V segment lost 4 bases, leaving 4 bases of the junction unmatched. This CDR3 spans 15 amino acids. CDR3 loop: CASSFRDRATDTQYF. CDR3 DNA sequence: TGTGCCAGCAGTTTCCGGGACAGGGCCACAGATACGCAGTATTTT.

This clonotype was detected many times. V usage is TRBV29-1 and J usage is TRBJ2-5; no reliable D call. The CDR3 sequence is 12 residues long. Per germline, CDR1 SQVTM and CDR2 ANQGSEA. Between the trimmed V and J ends, which lost 1 base and 2 bases, there was a span of 5 bases. The CDR3 sequence is CSVEVQQETQYF. The CDR3 coding sequence is TGCAGCGTTGAAGTCCAGCAAGAGACCCAGTACTTC.

This clonotype was seen many times. The rearrangement joins TRBV20-1 to TRBJ2-1; 12 nucleotides match TRBD2. The V gene end was trimmed by 1 base and the J gene end by 10 bases; junction bases not matched to a gene: 5. CDR1 DFQATT and CDR2 SNEGSKA come from the germline V gene (reference sequence). This CDR3 contains 14 residues. The CDR3 protein is CSARGTSGVQEQFF. Here the CDR3 DNA reads TGCAGTGCTAGAGGGACTAGCGGGGTCCAGGAGCAGTTCTTC.

This clonotype came up many times. This CDR3 reads CASSTGLAGGPNTDTQYF. The CDR3 DNA sequence: TGTGCCAGCAGCACGGGACTAGCGGGGGGGCCGAACACAGATACGCAGTATTTT. This sequence joins TRBV5-6 and TRBJ2-3; TRBD2 agrees at 16 bases. With 4 bases clipped from V and 2 bases from J, the junction kept 7 bases outside the gene matches. Germline assignment: CDR1 SGHDT and CDR2 YYEEEE. The CDR3 length is 18 residues.

This clonotype was observed a handful of times. V usage is TRBV13 and J usage is TRBJ1-1; no reliable D call. In germline, CDR1 is PRHDT, CDR2 FYEKMQ (reference sequence). This CDR3 has 13 amino acids. Trimming took 5 bases from V and 7 from J, leaving 14 bases between them. In DNA, the CDR3 is TGTGCCAGCAGCATCCGCCCGGGCCGTGAAGCTTTCTTT. This codes for CASSIRPGREAFF.

The chain couples TRBV19 to TRBJ1-2, with D hard to call. Germline V lookup: CDR1 LNHDA, CDR2 SQIVND (reference sequence). V dropped 4 bases and J dropped 0 bases, with 3 bases sitting between them. The CDR3 has 12 residues. The CDR3: CASSKPNYGYTF. CDR3 nucleotide sequence: TGTGCCAGTAGTAAGCCTAACTATGGCTACACCTTC. Complete variable domain (other parts from reference TRBV19 and TRBJ1-2): DGGITQSPKYLFRKEGQNVTLSCEQNLNHDAMYWYRQDPGQGLRLIYYSQIVNDFQKGDIAEGYSVSREKKESFPLTVTSAQKNPTAFYLCASSKPNYGYTFGSGTRLTVV.

This clonotype was seen repeatedly, ten times or more. The chain carries TRBV20-1 and TRBJ1-3, with a possible D match to TRBD1 (6 bases). Germline CDR1 and CDR2: DFQATT and SNEGSKA (reference sequence). V shed 7 bases and J shed 4 bases, with 20 bases lying between them. This CDR3 has 15 residues. The CDR3 here is CSVPGQFLSGNTIYF. DNA for the CDR3: TGCAGTGTCCCCGGACAGTTCCTCTCGGGAAACACCATATATTTT.

This clonotype was recorded at least ten times. The genes are TRBV5-1 and TRBJ1-5; no clear D. CDR3 length equals 14 residues. The germline V and J ends were trimmed by 4 bases and 6 bases, with 14 bases remaining between them. The germline V gene encodes CDR1 SGHRS and CDR2 YFSETQ. CDR3 DNA sequence: TGCGCCAGCAGCAAGGGCCTGGAGGGTCAGCCCCAGCATTTT. Translating it yields CASSKGLEGQPQHF. Full variable domain (outside the CDR3, taken from reference TRBV5-1 and TRBJ1-5): KAGVTQTPRYLIKTRGQQVTLSCSPISGHRSVSWYQQTPGQGLQFLFEYFSETQRNKGNFPGRFSGRQFSNSRSEMNVSTLELGDSALYLCASSKGLEGQPQHFGDGTRLSIL.

The sample holds many counts of this clonotype. The rearrangement joins TRBV18 to TRBJ2-5; 8 bases line up with TRBD1. The CDR3 extends over 15 amino acids. V shed 5 bases, J shed 5 bases, and the junction held 10 bases outside the gene matches. The germline gives CDR1 KGHSH, CDR2 LQKENI. CDR3 protein: CASSSRQGTYETQYF. As DNA, the CDR3 is TGTGCCAGCTCATCGAGACAGGGGACGTATGAGACCCAGTACTTC.

The V call is TRBV5-1, the J call TRBJ2-1; 14 bases line up with TRBD2. CDR1 is SGHRS, CDR2 YFSETQ, per germline. There are 16 residues in the CDR3. The junction had 7 bases not matched to a gene; V was cut back by 4 bases and J by 7 bases. The CDR3 reads CASSPRGLAGDNEQFF. In nucleotides, the CDR3 is TGCGCCAGCAGCCCAAGGGGACTAGCGGGGGATAATGAGCAGTTCTTC. The full variable domain, in which reference TRBV5-1 and TRBJ2-1 provide the parts outside the CDR3, is KAGVTQTPRYLIKTRGQQVTLSCSPISGHRSVSWYQQTPGQGLQFLFEYFSETQRNKGNFPGRFSGRQFSNSRSEMNVSTLELGDSALYLCASSPRGLAGDNEQFFGPGTRLTVL.

This clonotype showed up many times. The chain has TRBV5-5 and TRBJ2-3; maybe TRBD1 (6 bases). CDR3 length equals 14 residues. Germline CDR1 and CDR2: SGHKS and YYEKEE (reference sequence). Trimming cost V 0 bases and J 6 bases, with 11 bases left between them. In nucleotides, the CDR3 is TGTGCCAGCAGCTTGGACAGGGCGATGGATACGCAGTATTTT. Protein product: CASSLDRAMDTQYF.

This clonotype was counted many times. J is TRBJ1-5 and V is TRBV25-1; 7 bases are a match to TRBD1. V shed 2 bases and J 2 bases; nucleotides not matched to a gene: 6. The CDR3 contains 16 residues. Germline V gives CDR1 MGHDK, CDR2 SYGVNS. The CDR3 coding sequence is TGTGCCAGCAGTGAAGACCCAGGGACAGGCAATCAGCCCCAGCATTTT. It codes for CASSEDPGTGNQPQHF.

This clonotype was recorded many times. This chain uses TRBV6-6 with TRBJ1-4; D ambiguous. This CDR3 spans 12 amino acids. V lost 2 bases to trimming and J lost 8 bases, with 6 bases between them. Germline loops: CDR1 MNHNY, CDR2 SVGAGI (reference sequence). Written as DNA, the CDR3 is TGTGCCAGCAGTTACCAAGCCGAAAAACTGTTTTTT. Translation: CASSYQAEKLFF.

This clonotype was found many times. DNA for the CDR3: TGTGCCAGCAGTGAATTAGGGGGGACTGGAACAGATACGCAGTATTTT. Residues: CASSELGGTGTDTQYF. The chain uses TRBV25-1 and TRBJ2-3; TRBD1 or TRBD2 may be the D gene (6 bases each). The CDR3 is 16 residues long. The germline V gene encodes CDR1 MGHDK and CDR2 SYGVNS. V was trimmed by 1 base and J by 3 bases, leaving 14 bases between them.

This clonotype was recorded many times. The chain uses TRBV24-1 and TRBJ2-3; D is possibly TRBD2 (6 bases). From germline, CDR1 is KGHDR and CDR2 SFDVKD. The CDR3 has 14 residues. V lost 5 bases, J lost 7 bases, and 15 bases lay in between. CDR3 coding DNA: TGTGCCACCAGTGCTTCCGAGGAGGGAAATACGCAGTATTTT. It codes for CATSASEEGNTQYF.

This clonotype is medium-sized within its sample. V and J are TRBV7-3 and TRBJ2-3, with TRBD1 identical over 8 bases. Germline CDR1 is SGHTA and CDR2 is FQGTGA. With V trimmed by 3 bases and J by 2 bases, 4 bases remained unmatched. This CDR3 has 15 amino acids. In DNA, the CDR3 is TGTGCCAGCAGCTTGGCCAGGGGGCTCACAGATACGCAGTATTTT. Its translation is CASSLARGLTDTQYF.

This clonotype was seen at least ten times. The rearrangement links TRBV12-3 or TRBV12-4 to TRBJ2-1; TRBD2 matches at 7 bases. With V trimmed by 5 bases and J by 8 bases, 12 bases remained unmatched. The CDR3 runs 15 residues. The CDR3 DNA reads as TGTGCCAGCAGTACACCGGGACTACCTATGGATGAGCAGTTCTTC. Translating gives CASSTPGLPMDEQFF.

This clonotype showed up many times. V and J are TRBV4-1 and TRBJ2-5; the D gene is possibly TRBD1 (5 bases). V was shortened by 1 base and J by 2 bases, with 5 bases between the two germline ends. This CDR3 is 13 amino acids long. Germline CDR1 MGHRA, CDR2 YSYEKL. CDR3 sequence (DNA): TGCGCCAGCAGCCAAGGACAGCAAGAGACCCAGTACTTC. It is translated as CASSQGQQETQYF.

This clonotype was seen many times. This chain links TRBV7-9 with TRBJ2-3; TRBD1 is a possible D gene (6 bases). The V end lost 5 bases, the J end lost 4 bases, and 10 bases lay between the germline ends. CDR1 and CDR2 (germline): SEHNR, FQNEAQ (reference sequence). The CDR3 totals 13 residues. The CDR3 region is CASSEQGSDTQYF. CDR3 DNA: TGTGCCAGCAGCGAACAGGGCTCAGATACGCAGTATTTT.

This clonotype was counted at least ten times. The chain is built from TRBV6-5 and TRBJ2-5, with 8 bases lining up with TRBD2. CDR3 length: 14 amino acids. Germline CDR1 MNHEY, CDR2 SVGAGI. The trim removed 0 bases at V and 3 bases at J, leaving 0 bases unmatched. DNA of the CDR3: TGTGCCAGCAGTTACTCGACTAGCGAAGAGACCCAGTACTTC. Protein product: CASSYSTSEETQYF.

The chain carries TRBV20-1 and TRBJ2-7; tentative D call: TRBD1 (6 bases). This CDR3 comprises 13 residues. Germline CDR1 reads DFQATT; CDR2 reads SNEGSKA (reference sequence). With 6 bases removed from V and 3 bases from J, the gap between germline ends came to 15 bases. The DNA for the CDR3 is TGCAGTGCCCGGTTACAGGGAAACTACGAGCAGTACTTC. It encodes CSARLQGNYEQYF.

Ten or more counts support this clonotype. The chain employs TRBV20-1 and TRBJ1-5; weak D call: TRBD1 (5 bases). V shed 6 bases and J shed 9 bases, with 21 bases lying between them. CDR1 is DFQATT and CDR2 is SNEGSKA in the germline V gene (reference sequence). This CDR3 spans 14 amino acids. The CDR3, as DNA: TGCAGTGCGATTCCCCCCCACCCCGGGGGGCCCCAGCATTTT. Translation gives CSAIPPHPGGPQHF.